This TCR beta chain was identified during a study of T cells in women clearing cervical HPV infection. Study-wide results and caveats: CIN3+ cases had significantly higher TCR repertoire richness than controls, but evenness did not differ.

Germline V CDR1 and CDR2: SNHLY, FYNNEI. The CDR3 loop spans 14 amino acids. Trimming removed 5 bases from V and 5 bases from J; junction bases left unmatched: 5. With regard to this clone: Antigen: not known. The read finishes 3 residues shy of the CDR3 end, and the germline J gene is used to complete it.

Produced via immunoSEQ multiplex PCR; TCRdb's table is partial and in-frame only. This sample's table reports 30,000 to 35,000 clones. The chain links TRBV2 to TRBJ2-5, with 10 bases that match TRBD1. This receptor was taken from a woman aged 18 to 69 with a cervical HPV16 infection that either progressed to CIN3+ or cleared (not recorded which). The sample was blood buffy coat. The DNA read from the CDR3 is TGTGCCAGCAGTCGACAGGGGGCGGGGGAGACC. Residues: CASSRQGAGET. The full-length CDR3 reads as CASSRQGAGETQYF.